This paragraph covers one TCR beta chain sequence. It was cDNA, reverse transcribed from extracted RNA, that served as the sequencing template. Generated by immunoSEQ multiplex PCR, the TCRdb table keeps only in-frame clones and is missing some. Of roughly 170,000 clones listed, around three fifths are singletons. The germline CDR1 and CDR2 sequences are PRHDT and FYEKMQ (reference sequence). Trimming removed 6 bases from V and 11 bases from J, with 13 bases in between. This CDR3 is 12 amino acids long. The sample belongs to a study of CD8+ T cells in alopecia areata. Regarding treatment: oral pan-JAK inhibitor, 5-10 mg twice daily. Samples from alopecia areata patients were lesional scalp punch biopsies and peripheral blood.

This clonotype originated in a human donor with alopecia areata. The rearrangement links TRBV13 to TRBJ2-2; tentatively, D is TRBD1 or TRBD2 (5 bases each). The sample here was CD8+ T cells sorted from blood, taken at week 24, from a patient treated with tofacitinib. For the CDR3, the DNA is TGTGCCAGCAGTGCCGGGACCCCCGAGCTGTTTTTT. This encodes CASSAGTPELFF.